This T cell receptor (beta chain) comes out of a study of T cells after yellow fever vaccination. As for the study in general: For low cell numbers, libraries were made with SMART-Seq v4 Ultra Low Input.

Overall study findings and caveats: The booster response re-showed most primary clones: 96% CD4, approximately 90% CD8. A minor fraction of clonotypes spanned both CD4 and CD8 compartments.

This clonotype was found many times. Its specificity is unknown. TCR cDNA was made by 5'RACE template switching, adding a universal primer site and UMIs. TCRdb re-analysed the 5' RACE reads in MiXCR, keeping a single row per CDR3 protein. The sample carries 110,000 to 150,000 distinct CDR3 sequences, just over 6.5% recorded once. The germline V and J ends were trimmed by 2 bases and 6 bases, with 6 bases remaining between them. Germline V CDR1 and CDR2: SGHRS, YFSETQ. CDR3 length: 12 residues. The receptor comes from a young man who received the YFV17D yellow fever vaccine. The sample in question was CD4+ T cells sorted from PBMCs, obtained 10 days after the yellow fever booster vaccination. The genes are TRBV5-1 and TRBJ2-1; unclear D gene. CDR3 in DNA: TGCGCCAGCAGCTTCCCGAGCAATGAGCAGTTCTTC. Translation: CASSFPSNEQFF.